The T cell receptor (beta chain) under discussion was sequenced for a study of T cells in Graves' hyperthyroidism and ophthalmopathy. Overall study results and limits: Ophthalmopathy was model-predicted a median about 6.7 months pre-onset.

As concerns this clonotype: Its antigen is unknown.

Amplification of TCR beta CDR3 regions used RNA as the template. Using the HTBI primer set, a first-round RT-PCR was run on the TCR CDR3. TCRdb redid the calling of the multiplex PCR reads with MiXCR, one entry per CDR3 protein. This sample has roughly 96,000 distinct CDR3 sequences, with about 51% found just once. The V gene lost 7 bases and the J gene lost 0 bases, with 9 bases spanning the gap. The CDR3 runs 14 residues. Germline V lookup: CDR1 LNHDA, CDR2 SQIVND (reference sequence). Input material: blood. This TCR was recovered from a woman in her thirties or forties with Graves' hyperthyroidism. V usage is TRBV19 and J usage is TRBJ2-2, with D uncertain. The CDR3 reads CASNKAANTGELFF. For the CDR3, the DNA is TGTGCCAGTAATAAGGCGGCGAACACCGGGGAGCTGTTTTTT. Based on the CDR3 plus reference TRBV19 and TRBJ2-2, the full variable domain is DGGITQSPKYLFRKEGQNVTLSCEQNLNHDAMYWYRQDPGQGLRLIYYSQIVNDFQKGDIAEGYSVSREKKESFPLTVTSAQKNPTAFYLCASNKAANTGELFFGEGSRLTVL.